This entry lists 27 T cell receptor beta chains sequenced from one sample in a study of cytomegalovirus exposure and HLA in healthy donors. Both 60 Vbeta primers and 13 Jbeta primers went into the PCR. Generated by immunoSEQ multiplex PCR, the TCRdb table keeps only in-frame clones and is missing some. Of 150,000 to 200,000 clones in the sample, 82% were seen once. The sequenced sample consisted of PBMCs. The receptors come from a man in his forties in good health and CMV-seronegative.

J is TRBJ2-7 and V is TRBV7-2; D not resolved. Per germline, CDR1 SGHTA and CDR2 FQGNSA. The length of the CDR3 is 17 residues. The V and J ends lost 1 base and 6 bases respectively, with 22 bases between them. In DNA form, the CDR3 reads TGTGCCAGCAGCTTAGTTGCCCAGTTAATTTCATATGGCGAGCAGTACTTC. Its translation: CASSLVAQLISYGEQYF.

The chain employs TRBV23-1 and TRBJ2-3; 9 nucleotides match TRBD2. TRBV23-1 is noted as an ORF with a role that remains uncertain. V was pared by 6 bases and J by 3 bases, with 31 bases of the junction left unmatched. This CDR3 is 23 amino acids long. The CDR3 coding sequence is TGCGCCAGCAGCAGGAGGACCTACCCCGGGACTAGCAGGACCCCTTCAAGGACAGATACGCAGTATTTT. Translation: CASSRRTYPGTSRTPSRTDTQYF.

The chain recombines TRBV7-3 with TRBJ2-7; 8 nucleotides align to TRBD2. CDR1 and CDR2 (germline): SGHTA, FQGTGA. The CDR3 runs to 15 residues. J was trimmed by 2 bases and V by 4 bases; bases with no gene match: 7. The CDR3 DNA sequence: TGTGCCAGCAGCTCTGAGGCGGGGGGTGCCTACGAGCAGTACTTC. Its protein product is CASSSEAGGAYEQYF.

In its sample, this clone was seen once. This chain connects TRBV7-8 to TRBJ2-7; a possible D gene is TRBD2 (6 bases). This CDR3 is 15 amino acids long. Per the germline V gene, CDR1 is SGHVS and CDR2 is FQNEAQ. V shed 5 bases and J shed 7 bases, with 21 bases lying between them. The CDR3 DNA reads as TGTGCCAGCAGCCACTCGGGACTCAAGCTGGGGGAGCAGTACTTC. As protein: CASSHSGLKLGEQYF.

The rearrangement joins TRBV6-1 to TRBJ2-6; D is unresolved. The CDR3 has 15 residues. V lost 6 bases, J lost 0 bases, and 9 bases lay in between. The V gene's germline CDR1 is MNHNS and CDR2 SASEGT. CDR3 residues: CASRRLSSGANVLTF. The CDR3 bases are TGTGCCAGCAGGAGGCTGAGCTCTGGGGCCAACGTCCTGACTTTC.

The CDR3 region has the DNA TGTGCCACCCGTCCCGGGACTAGCGGGAGTGGGACGCAGTATTTT. Translation gives CATRPGTSGSGTQYF. V and J are TRBV6-5 and TRBJ2-3; 14 bases line up with TRBD2. The CDR3 loop spans 15 amino acids. Losses at the gene ends were 10 bases for V and 9 bases for J; bases not matched to a gene: 12. In germline, CDR1 is MNHEY, CDR2 SVGAGI.

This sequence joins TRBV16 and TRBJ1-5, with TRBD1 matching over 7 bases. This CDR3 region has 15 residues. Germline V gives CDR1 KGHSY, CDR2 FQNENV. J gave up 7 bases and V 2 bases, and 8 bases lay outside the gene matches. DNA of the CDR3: TGTGCCAGCAGCCAACGACAGGGTGTGGGACAGCCCCAGCATTTT. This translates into CASSQRQGVGQPQHF.

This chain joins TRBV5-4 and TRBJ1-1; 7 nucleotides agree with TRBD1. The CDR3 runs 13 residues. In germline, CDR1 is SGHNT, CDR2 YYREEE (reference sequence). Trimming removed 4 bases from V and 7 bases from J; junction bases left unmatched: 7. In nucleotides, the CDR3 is TGTGCCAGCAGCCTAACAGGGGACTTTGAAGCTTTCTTT. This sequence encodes CASSLTGDFEAFF.

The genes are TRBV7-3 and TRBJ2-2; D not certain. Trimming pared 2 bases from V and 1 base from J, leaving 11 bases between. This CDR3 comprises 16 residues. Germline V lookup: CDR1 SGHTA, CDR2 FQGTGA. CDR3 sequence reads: CASSLQAIENTGELFF. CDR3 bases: TGTGCCAGCAGCTTACAAGCCATCGAGAACACCGGGGAGCTGTTTTTT.

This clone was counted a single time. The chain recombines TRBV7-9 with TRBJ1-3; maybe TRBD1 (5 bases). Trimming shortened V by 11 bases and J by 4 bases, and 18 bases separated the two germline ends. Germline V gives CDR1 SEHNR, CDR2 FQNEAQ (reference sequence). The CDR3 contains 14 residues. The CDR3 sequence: CAWEGAGIGNTIYF. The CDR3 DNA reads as TGTGCCTGGGAAGGGGCAGGCATCGGAAACACCATATATTTT. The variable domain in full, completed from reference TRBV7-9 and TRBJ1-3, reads DTGVSQNPRHKITKRGQNVTFRCDPISEHNRLYWYRQTLGQGPEFLTYFQNEAQLEKSRLLSDRFSAERPKGSFSTLEIQRTEQGDSAMYLCAWEGAGIGNTIYFGEGSWLTVV.

The CDR3 is CASSATSGGASDTQYF. For the CDR3, the DNA is TGTGCCAGCAGTGCGACTAGCGGGGGGGCAAGTGATACGCAGTATTTT. The chain carries TRBV6-1 and TRBJ2-3; 14 nucleotides agree with TRBD2. In germline, CDR1 is MNHNS, CDR2 SASEGT. Germline trimming cut 4 bases from V and 6 bases from J; bases unmatched to any gene: 6. The CDR3 runs 16 residues.

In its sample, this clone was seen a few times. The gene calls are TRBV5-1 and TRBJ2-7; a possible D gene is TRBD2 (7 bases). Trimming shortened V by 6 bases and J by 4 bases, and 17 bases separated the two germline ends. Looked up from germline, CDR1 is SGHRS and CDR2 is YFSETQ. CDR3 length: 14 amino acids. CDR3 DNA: TGCGCCAGCAAGACGGGGCGGGGGCTTTACGAGCAGTACTTC. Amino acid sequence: CASKTGRGLYEQYF.

CDR3: CASSLVGTSGLKGYNEQFF. CDR3 DNA sequence: TGTGCCAGCAGTCTTGTAGGGACTAGCGGGCTAAAAGGCTACAATGAGCAGTTCTTC. The chain employs TRBV28 and TRBJ2-1, with TRBD2 identical over 12 bases. This CDR3 is built from 19 residues. Germline V lookup: CDR1 MDHEN, CDR2 SYDVKM. Trimming removed 5 bases from V and 3 bases from J; junction bases left unmatched: 14.

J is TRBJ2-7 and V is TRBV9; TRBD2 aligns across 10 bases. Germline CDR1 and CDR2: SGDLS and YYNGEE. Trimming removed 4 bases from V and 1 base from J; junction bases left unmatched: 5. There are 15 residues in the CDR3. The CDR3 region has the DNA TGTGCCAGCAGCACCACTAGCGGGAATTCCTACGAGCAGTACTTC. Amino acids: CASSTTSGNSYEQYF.

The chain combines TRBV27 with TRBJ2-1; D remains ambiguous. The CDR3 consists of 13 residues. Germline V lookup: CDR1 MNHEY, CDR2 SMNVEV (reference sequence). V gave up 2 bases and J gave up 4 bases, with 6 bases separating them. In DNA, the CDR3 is TGTGCCAGCAGTTTAGATAGTTACAATGAGCAGTTCTTC. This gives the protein CASSLDSYNEQFF.

This CDR3 is CASSVVLASTDTQYF. As DNA, the CDR3 is TGTGCCAGCAGCGTAGTGCTAGCGAGCACAGATACGCAGTATTTT. This chain links TRBV9 with TRBJ2-3; tentative D call: TRBD2 (6 bases). Germline V gene data show CDR1 as SGDLS and CDR2 as YYNGEE. The length of the CDR3 is 15 residues. V was cut by 0 bases and J by 0 bases, with 8 bases left in between.

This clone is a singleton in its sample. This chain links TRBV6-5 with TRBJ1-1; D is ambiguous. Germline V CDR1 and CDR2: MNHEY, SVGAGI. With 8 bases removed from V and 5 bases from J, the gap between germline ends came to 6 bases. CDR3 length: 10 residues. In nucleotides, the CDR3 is TGTGCCAGCCCTTTAACTGAAGCTTTCTTT. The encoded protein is CASPLTEAFF.

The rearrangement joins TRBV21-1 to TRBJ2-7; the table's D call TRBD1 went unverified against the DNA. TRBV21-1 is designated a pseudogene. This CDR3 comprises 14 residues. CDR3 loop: CASMGTGWSYEQYF. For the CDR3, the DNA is TGTGCCAGCATGGGGACAGGTTGGTCCTACGAGCAGTACTTC.

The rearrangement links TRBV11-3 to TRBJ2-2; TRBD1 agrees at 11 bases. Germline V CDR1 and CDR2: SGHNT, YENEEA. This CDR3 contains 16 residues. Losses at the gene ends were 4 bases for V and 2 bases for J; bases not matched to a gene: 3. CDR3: CASSWGQGVNTGELFF. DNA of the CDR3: TGTGCCAGCAGCTGGGGACAGGGGGTTAACACCGGGGAGCTGTTTTTT. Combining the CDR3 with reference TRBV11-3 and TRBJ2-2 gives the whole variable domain EAGVVQSPRYKIIEKKQPVAFWCNPISGHNTLYWYLQNLGQGPELLIRYENEEAVDDSQLPKDRFSAERLKGVDSTLKIQPAELGDSAVYLCASSWGQGVNTGELFFGEGSRLTVL.

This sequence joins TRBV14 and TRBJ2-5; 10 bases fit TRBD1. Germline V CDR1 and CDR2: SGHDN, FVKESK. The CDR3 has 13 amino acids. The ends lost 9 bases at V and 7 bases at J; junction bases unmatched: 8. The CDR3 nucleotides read TGTGCCAGTCAACGGACAGGGGGAGGGACCCAGTACTTC. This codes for CASQRTGGGTQYF.

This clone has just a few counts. Here the CDR3 DNA reads TGTGCCAGCACTAGGGCACAGGGCGATCAGCCCCAGCATTTT. This encodes CASTRAQGDQPQHF. The chain couples TRBV2 to TRBJ1-5; D possibly corresponds to TRBD1 (6 bases). Germline values: CDR1 SNHLY, CDR2 FYNNEI. V was trimmed by 7 bases and J by 5 bases, leaving 15 bases between them. The CDR3 covers 14 residues. The full variable domain, with the rest looked up from reference TRBV2 and TRBJ1-5, is EPEVTQTPSHQVTQMGQEVILRCVPISNHLYFYWYRQILGQKVEFLVSFYNNEISEKSEIFDDQFSVERPDGSNFTLKIRSTKLEDSAMYFCASTRAQGDQPQHFGDGTRLSIL.

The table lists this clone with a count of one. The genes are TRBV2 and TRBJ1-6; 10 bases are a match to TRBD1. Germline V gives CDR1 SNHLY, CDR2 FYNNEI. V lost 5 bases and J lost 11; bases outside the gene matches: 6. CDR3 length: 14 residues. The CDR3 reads CASSLDRGQTPLHF. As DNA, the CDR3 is TGTGCCAGCAGTCTCGACAGGGGGCAGACACCCCTCCACTTT.

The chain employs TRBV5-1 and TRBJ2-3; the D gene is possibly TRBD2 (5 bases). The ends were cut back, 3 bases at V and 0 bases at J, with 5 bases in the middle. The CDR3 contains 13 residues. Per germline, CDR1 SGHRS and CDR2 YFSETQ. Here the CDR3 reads CASSSGSTDTQYF. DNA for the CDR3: TGCGCCAGCAGCTCGGGAAGCACAGATACGCAGTATTTT.

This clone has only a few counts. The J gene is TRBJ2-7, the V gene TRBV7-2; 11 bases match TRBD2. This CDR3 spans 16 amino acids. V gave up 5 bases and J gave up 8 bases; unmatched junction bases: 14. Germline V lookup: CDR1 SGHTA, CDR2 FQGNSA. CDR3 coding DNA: TGTGCCAGCAGCCAATTAGCGGGAGGGCCCCCCTCCAAGCAGTACTTC. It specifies CASSQLAGGPPSKQYF.

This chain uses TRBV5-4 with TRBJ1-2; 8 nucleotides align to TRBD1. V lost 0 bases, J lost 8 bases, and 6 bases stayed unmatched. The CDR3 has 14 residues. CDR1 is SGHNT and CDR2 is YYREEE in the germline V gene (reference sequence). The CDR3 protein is CASSLESGGGGYTF. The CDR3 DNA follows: TGTGCCAGCAGCTTGGAGTCAGGGGGCGGAGGCTACACCTTC. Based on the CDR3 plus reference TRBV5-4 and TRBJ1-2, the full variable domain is ETGVTQSPTHLIKTRGQQVTLRCSSQSGHNTVSWYQQALGQGPQFIFQYYREEENGRGNFPPRFSGLQFPNYSSELNVNALELDDSALYLCASSLESGGGGYTFGSGTRLTVV.

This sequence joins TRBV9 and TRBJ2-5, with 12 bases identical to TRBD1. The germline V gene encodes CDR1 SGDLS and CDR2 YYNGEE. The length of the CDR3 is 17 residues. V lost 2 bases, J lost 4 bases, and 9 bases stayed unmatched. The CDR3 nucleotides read TGTGCCAGCAGCGTCTCCGCGGGACAGGGGGCCGGAGAGACCCAGTACTTC. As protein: CASSVSAGQGAGETQYF.

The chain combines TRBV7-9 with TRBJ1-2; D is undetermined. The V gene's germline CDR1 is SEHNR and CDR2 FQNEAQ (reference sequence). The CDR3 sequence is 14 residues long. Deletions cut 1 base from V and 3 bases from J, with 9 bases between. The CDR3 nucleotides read TGTGCCAGCAGCTTAGAATGGCAGGACTATGGCTACACCTTC. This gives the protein CASSLEWQDYGYTF.